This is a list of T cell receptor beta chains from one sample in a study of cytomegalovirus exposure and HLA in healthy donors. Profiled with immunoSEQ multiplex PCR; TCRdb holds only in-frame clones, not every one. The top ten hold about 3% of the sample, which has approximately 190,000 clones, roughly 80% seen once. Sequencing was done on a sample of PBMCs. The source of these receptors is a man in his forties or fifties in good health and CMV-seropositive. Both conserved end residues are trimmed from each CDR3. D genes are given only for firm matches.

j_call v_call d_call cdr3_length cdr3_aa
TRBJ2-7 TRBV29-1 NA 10 SAQINTSEQY
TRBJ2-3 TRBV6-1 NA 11 ASTATSTDTQY
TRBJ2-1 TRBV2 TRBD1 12 ASTDRASYNEQF
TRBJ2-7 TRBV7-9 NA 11 ASGPHRVYEQY
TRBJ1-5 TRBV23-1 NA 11 ASETDSIQPQH
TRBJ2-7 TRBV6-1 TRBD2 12 ASSSLAERYEQY
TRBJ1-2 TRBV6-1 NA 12 ASSEAGGSYGYT
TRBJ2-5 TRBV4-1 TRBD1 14 ASSQETGTDGVAQY
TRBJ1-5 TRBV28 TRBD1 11 ASRDRGNQPQH
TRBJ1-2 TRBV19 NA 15 ASSILGSTGSNYGYT
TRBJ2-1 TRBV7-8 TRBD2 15 ASSLVTGRALYNEQF
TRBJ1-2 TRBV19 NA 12 ASSIGGFNYGYT
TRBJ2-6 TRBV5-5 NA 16 ASSPQYMTATGANVLT
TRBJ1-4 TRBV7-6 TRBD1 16 ASSQPGQGARANEKLF
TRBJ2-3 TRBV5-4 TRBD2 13 ASSLVAGGTDTQY
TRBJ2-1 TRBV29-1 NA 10 SVTSSYNEQF
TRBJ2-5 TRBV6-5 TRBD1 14 ASSYGSGGLGETQY
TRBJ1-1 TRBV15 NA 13 ATSREVGATCLAF
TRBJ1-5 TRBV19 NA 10 ASVPRDQPQH
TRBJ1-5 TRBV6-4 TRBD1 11 ASSEGPTGGLH
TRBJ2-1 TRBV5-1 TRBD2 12 ASSSSGAYNEQF
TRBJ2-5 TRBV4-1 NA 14 ASSQDISRSQETQY
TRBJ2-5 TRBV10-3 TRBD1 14 AISEFRDSQFETQY
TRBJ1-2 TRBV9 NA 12 ASSAVGRDYGYT
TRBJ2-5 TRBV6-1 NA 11 ASSSPAVETQY
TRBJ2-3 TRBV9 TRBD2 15 ASSTTSGSWLTDTQY
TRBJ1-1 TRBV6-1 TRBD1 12 ASGDRGFNTEAF
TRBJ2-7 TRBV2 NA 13 ASSQGSTSLHEQY
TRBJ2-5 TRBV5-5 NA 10 ASSSSVGTQY
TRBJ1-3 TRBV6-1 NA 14 ASSEISRLSGNTIY
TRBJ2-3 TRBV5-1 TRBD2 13 ASSGTGGSTDTQY
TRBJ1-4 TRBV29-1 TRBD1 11 SGRTGVEEKLF
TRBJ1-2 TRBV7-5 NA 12 VRSDRGHGYGYT
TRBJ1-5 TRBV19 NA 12 ASSIMAGPQPQH
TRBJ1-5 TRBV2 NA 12 ASKDWRRNQPQH
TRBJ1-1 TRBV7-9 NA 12 ASSFSQGNTEPF
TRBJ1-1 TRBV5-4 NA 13 ASSSTLTGNTEAF
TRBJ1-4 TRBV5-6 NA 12 ASSLDRRNEKLF
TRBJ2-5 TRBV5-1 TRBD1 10 ASSWTGETQY
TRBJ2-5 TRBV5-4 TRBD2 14 ASSRLAGGPGETQY
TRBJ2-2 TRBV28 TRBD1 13 ASSFRQGRTGELF
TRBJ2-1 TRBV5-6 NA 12 ASSWDSPGDEQF
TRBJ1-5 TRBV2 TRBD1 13 ASSEKRQGAKPQH
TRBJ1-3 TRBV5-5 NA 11 ASRISSGNTIY
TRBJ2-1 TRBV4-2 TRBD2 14 ASSQDMQAGNNEQF
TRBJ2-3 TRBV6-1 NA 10 ASSNPSPTQY
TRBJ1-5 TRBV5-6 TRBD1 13 ASSLTGGPNQPQH
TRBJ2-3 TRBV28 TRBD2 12 ASFPGTSGRWGD
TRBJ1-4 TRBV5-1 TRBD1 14 ASSPLGGTGDEKLF